This T cell receptor (beta chain) was captured by sequencing in a study of graft-versus-host responses after intestinal transplantation. Study context: As for transplant type, recipients had multivisceral, liver-intestinal, or isolated intestinal grafts. Uniformly, recipients were administered anti-thymocyte globulin induction with subsequent tacrolimus and steroids for 2 to 3 years.

Sequencing was performed with immunoSEQ multiplex PCR; in TCRdb, only in-frame clones are kept and a portion is missing. Of tens of thousands of clones in the sample, 85% to 95% were seen once. Study-level points and caveats: GvH clones detected in recipient marrow included some appearing first in ileum or blood.

Turning to this clone: Its antigen is undetermined.

CDR1 is LNHDA and CDR2 is SQIVND in the germline V gene (reference sequence). J was trimmed by 4 bases and V by 5 bases; bases with no gene match: 10. The CDR3 has 15 amino acids. This clonotype originated in a human donor who received an intestinal transplant. The sample was unstimulated CD8+ T cells sorted from spleen or lymph node cells, taken before intestinal transplant. V and J are TRBV19 and TRBJ2-7, with TRBD1 matching 8 bases. CDR3 loop: CASSASGGKGYEQYF. CDR3 sequence (DNA): TGTGCCAGTAGTGCCTCAGGGGGCAAGGGGTACGAGCAGTACTTC.